Below are 20 T cell receptor beta chains sequenced from a single sample in a study of shared T cell receptors in the human thymus. Assay: immunoSEQ multiplex PCR; the TCRdb copy retains only in-frame clones and omits some. The sample includes hundreds of thousands of clones, 85% to 95% seen only once; the top ten take 0.015% to 0.02%. The specimen was thymocytes. These receptors all stem from a human donor.

CDR3 nucleotides: TGTGCCAGCAGCTGGGGGACAATCTCCTACAATGAGCAGTTCTTC. This gives the protein CASSWGTISYNEQFF. The chain links TRBV4-2 to TRBJ2-1; a weak D match, TRBD1 (6 bases). In germline, CDR1 is LGHNA, CDR2 YNFKEQ. The ends were cut back, 5 bases at V and 0 bases at J, with 11 bases in the middle. CDR3 size: 15 residues.

J is TRBJ1-4 and V is TRBV7-9; TRBD1 might be the D (5 bases). V lost 5 bases and J lost 8, with 21 bases in between. Germline-derived CDR1 and CDR2 are SEHNR and FQNEAQ (reference sequence). This CDR3 contains 16 residues. The CDR3 here is CASSEKRWGVIEKLFF. The CDR3 DNA follows: TGTGCCAGCAGCGAAAAGAGGTGGGGCGTCATAGAAAAACTGTTTTTT.

The rearrangement joins TRBV10-1 to TRBJ1-3; no clear D gene. This CDR3 has 13 residues. V was shortened by 5 bases and J by 0 bases, with 5 bases between the two germline ends. Germline V CDR1 and CDR2: WNHNN, SYGVQD (reference sequence). DNA of the CDR3: TGCGCCAGCAGTAGGGACTCTGGAAACACCATATATTTT. Residues: CASSRDSGNTIYF.

The chain joins TRBV6-5 to TRBJ1-1; TRBD1 matches at 7 bases. CDR1 MNHEY and CDR2 SVGAGI come from the germline V gene. V gave up 4 bases and J gave up 6 bases; unmatched junction bases: 8. The CDR3 spans 14 residues. The CDR3 DNA follows: TGTGCCAGCAGTTTTACAGGGGTCTTCGCTGAAGCTTTCTTT. It codes for CASSFTGVFAEAFF.

This chain joins TRBV5-4 and TRBJ2-1; 8 nucleotides align to TRBD1. The V gene's germline CDR1 is SGHNT and CDR2 YYREEE (reference sequence). Trimming took 4 bases from V and 0 from J; bases not matched to a gene: 12. CDR3 length: 18 residues. The CDR3 region has the DNA TGTGCCAGCAGCAACCACCTCGACGGACAGGGCTCCTACAATGAGCAGTTCTTC. It is translated as CASSNHLDGQGSYNEQFF.

The V and J genes are TRBV19 and TRBJ2-7; a weak D match, TRBD1 (6 bases). Germline CDR1 is LNHDA and CDR2 is SQIVND (reference sequence). This CDR3 is 14 amino acids long. Between the trimmed V and J ends, which lost 3 bases and 4 bases, there was a span of 13 bases. Written as DNA, the CDR3 is TGTGCCAGTAGTATCCCACAGGGTGGTTACGAGCAGTACTTC. It translates to CASSIPQGGYEQYF.

The chain carries TRBV28 and TRBJ2-3; D not resolved. Trimming took off 2 bases at V and 5 bases at J, with 8 bases between the two ends. Germline V gene sequence: CDR1 MDHEN, CDR2 SYDVKM. This CDR3 comprises 13 residues. CDR3 residues: CASSLDLVDTQYF. The CDR3 nucleotides read TGTGCCAGCAGTTTAGACCTGGTAGATACGCAGTATTTT.

The CDR3 DNA is TGTGCCAGCAGCCCCCACAGGGGGCCGAACACCGGGGAGCTGTTTTTT. It specifies CASSPHRGPNTGELFF. V and J are TRBV5-6 and TRBJ2-2; 9 positions match TRBD1. This CDR3 spans 16 amino acids. V lost 4 bases to trimming and J lost 0 bases; unmatched junction nucleotides: 4. Germline-derived CDR1 and CDR2 are SGHDT and YYEEEE.

The chain combines TRBV14 with TRBJ1-2; 7 bases fit TRBD1. The CDR3 is made up of 17 amino acids. Germline values: CDR1 SGHDN, CDR2 FVKESK. Germline trimming cut 0 bases from V and 0 bases from J; bases unmatched to any gene: 7. The CDR3 spells CASSQDYHGQANYGYTF. The CDR3 DNA follows: TGTGCCAGCAGCCAAGATTATCACGGACAGGCTAACTATGGCTACACCTTC.

The chain uses TRBV4-1 and TRBJ1-6, with D unclear. Germline CDR1 reads MGHRA; CDR2 reads YSYEKL. This CDR3 comprises 17 residues. V was cut by 0 bases and J by 6 bases, with 15 bases left in between. DNA of the CDR3: TGCGCCAGCAGCCAAGATTGGCGGGTTCGGGCTAATTCACCCCTCCACTTT. This encodes CASSQDWRVRANSPLHF.

V and J are TRBV7-3 and TRBJ2-7; D is unresolved. Trimming pared 2 bases from V and 0 bases from J, leaving 11 bases between. The CDR3 is 15 residues long. The V gene's germline CDR1 is SGHTA and CDR2 FQGTGA. DNA of the CDR3: TGTGCCAGCAGCTTACGAAACGGAAGCTCCTACGAGCAGTACTTC. Its translation: CASSLRNGSSYEQYF. Full variable domain (outside the CDR3, taken from reference TRBV7-3 and TRBJ2-7): GAGVSQTPSNKVTEKGKYVELRCDPISGHTALYWYRQSLGQGPEFLIYFQGTGAADDSGLPNDRFFAVRPEGSVSTLKIQRTERGDSAVYLCASSLRNGSSYEQYFGPGTRLTVT.

The V gene is TRBV5-8, the J gene TRBJ2-5; TRBD1 aligns across 8 bases. Germline CDR1 and CDR2: SGHTS and YDEGEE. J was trimmed by 3 bases and V by 2 bases; bases with no gene match: 9. The CDR3 runs to 16 residues. The CDR3 region is CASSFIDRGGEETQYF. CDR3 bases: TGTGCCAGCAGCTTCATAGACAGGGGAGGAGAAGAGACCCAGTACTTC.

The CDR3 coding sequence is TGCGCCAGCAGCCAATTTGGGACAGGGGGAGAAAAACTGTTTTTT. Protein: CASSQFGTGGEKLFF. The chain couples TRBV4-1 to TRBJ1-4; 11 bases match TRBD1. The CDR3 is 15 amino acids. Trimming cost V 2 bases and J 8 bases; bases outside gene matches: 4. CDR1 is MGHRA and CDR2 is YSYEKL in the germline V gene.

This sequence joins TRBV7-3 and TRBJ2-1; 14 bases map to TRBD2. The J segment lost 9 bases and the V segment lost 5 bases, leaving 6 bases of the junction unmatched. The CDR3 is 15 residues long. Germline V gene lookup returns CDR1 SGHTA and CDR2 FQGTGA. CDR3 amino acids: CASSDGTSGSGEQFF. The CDR3 DNA reads as TGTGCCAGCAGCGACGGGACTAGCGGGAGTGGTGAGCAGTTCTTC. The whole variable domain, remainder taken from reference TRBV7-3 and TRBJ2-1, is GAGVSQTPSNKVTEKGKYVELRCDPISGHTALYWYRQSLGQGPEFLIYFQGTGAADDSGLPNDRFFAVRPEGSVSTLKIQRTERGDSAVYLCASSDGTSGSGEQFFGPGTRLTVL.

This chain links TRBV28 with TRBJ2-1; 7 bases are shared with TRBD2. The CDR3 runs 16 residues. Germline CDR1 reads MDHEN; CDR2 reads SYDVKM. V was pared by 1 base and J by 7 bases, with 10 bases of the junction left unmatched. CDR3 residues: CASSLLRRGSTNEQFF. CDR3 DNA: TGTGCCAGCAGTTTATTAAGGCGGGGGTCTACAAATGAGCAGTTCTTC.

The chain has TRBV9 and TRBJ2-5; the D call may be TRBD1 or TRBD2 (6 bases each). Germline CDR1 is SGDLS and CDR2 is YYNGEE. V lost 0 bases and J lost 3, with 18 bases in between. The CDR3 loop spans 17 amino acids. This CDR3 is CASSVATGRTGEETQYF. The DNA of the CDR3 is TGTGCCAGCAGCGTAGCTACAGGGAGGACGGGCGAAGAGACCCAGTACTTC.

The V gene is TRBV19, the J gene TRBJ2-1; 8 bases match TRBD2. V shed 5 bases, J shed 7 bases, and the junction held 19 bases outside the gene matches. This CDR3 contains 18 residues. Germline CDR1 LNHDA, CDR2 SQIVND (reference sequence). The CDR3, as DNA: TGTGCCAGTAGTCCCTGGGGTTTTGGCGGGAGGAAAGAAAATGAGCAGTTCTTC. Protein product: CASSPWGFGGRKENEQFF.

The rearrangement joins TRBV7-7 to TRBJ2-1, with D hard to call. The CDR3 is 15 residues long. Trimming cost V 1 base and J 1 base, with 8 bases left between them. CDR1 SSHAT and CDR2 FNYEAQ come from the germline V gene (reference sequence). In DNA form, the CDR3 reads TGTGCCAGCAGCTTAGTGCCAGTTTCCTACAATGAGCAGTTCTTC. Translating gives CASSLVPVSYNEQFF.

The sample holds one count of this clone. V is TRBV7-9 and J is TRBJ2-7, with D uncertain. Germline V gives CDR1 SEHNR, CDR2 FQNEAQ (reference sequence). V lost 1 base to trimming and J lost 5 bases, with 15 bases between them. The CDR3 length is 15 residues. The CDR3 sequence: CASSLVGPLLNEQYF. The CDR3 bases are TGTGCCAGCAGCTTAGTAGGGCCCTTGCTTAACGAGCAGTACTTC.

This sequence joins TRBV4-3 and TRBJ2-1, with 13 bases lining up with TRBD2. Germline loops: CDR1 LGHNA, CDR2 YSLEER. CDR3 length equals 16 residues. V shed 0 bases and J 8 bases; nucleotides not matched to a gene: 4. The CDR3, as DNA: TGCGCCAGCAGCCAAGAGGGACTAGCGGGACTGGATGAGCAGTTCTTC. Its protein product is CASSQEGLAGLDEQFF.